This T cell receptor (beta chain) was sequenced during a study of blood T cell repertoires in COVID-19. Study as a whole: From the United States, Italy and Spain came samples of acute and convalescent COVID-19. PBMCs, B-cell-depleted T cells, or T cells provided the cDNA or gDNA that made up the material.

In the source study's methods: Counts of nucleated cells, estimated from reference gene primer amplification, were obtained. TCRdb keeps only in-frame clones here, not all; method: immunoSEQ multiplex PCR. From that table come the V and J calls and clone size; the DNA was used to work out D and trimming. The sample includes a few hundred thousand clones, roughly 89% of them seen just once. Trimming cost V 1 base and J 4 bases; bases outside gene matches: 7. Germline loops: CDR1 KGHSH, CDR2 LQKENI. This CDR3 region has 17 residues. V gene TRBV18 combines with J gene TRBJ2-3; 11 positions agree with TRBD2. The TCR sequence derives from a woman in her 30s with active or convalescent COVID-19. The sequenced sample was peripheral blood. CDR3 nucleotides: TGTGCCAGCTCACCACGGATAGCGGGGGGGCCGGCAGATACGCAGTATTTT. Protein sequence: CASSPRIAGGPADTQYF.